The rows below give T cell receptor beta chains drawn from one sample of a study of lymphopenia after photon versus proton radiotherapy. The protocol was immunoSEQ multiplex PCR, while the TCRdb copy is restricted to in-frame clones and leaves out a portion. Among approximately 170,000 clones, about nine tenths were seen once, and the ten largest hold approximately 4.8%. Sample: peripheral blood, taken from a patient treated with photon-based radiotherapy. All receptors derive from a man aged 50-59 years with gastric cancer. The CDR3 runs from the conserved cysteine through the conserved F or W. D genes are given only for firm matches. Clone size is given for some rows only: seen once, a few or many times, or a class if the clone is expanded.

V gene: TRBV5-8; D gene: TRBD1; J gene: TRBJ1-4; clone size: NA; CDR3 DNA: TGTGCCAGCAGCCGAAAGGGGGCTGCTAATGAAAAACTGTTTTTT; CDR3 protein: CASSRKGAANEKLFF
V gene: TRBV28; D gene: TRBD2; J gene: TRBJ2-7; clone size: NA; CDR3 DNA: TGTGCCAGCAGTTTACTAGCGGGAGATCTCTACGAGCAGTACTTC; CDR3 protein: CASSLLAGDLYEQYF
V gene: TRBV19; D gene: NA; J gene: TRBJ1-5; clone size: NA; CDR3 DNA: TGTGCCAGTAGCCGGGGAAATCAGCCCCAGCATTTT; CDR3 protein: CASSRGNQPQHF
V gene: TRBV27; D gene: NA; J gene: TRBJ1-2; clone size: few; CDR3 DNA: TGTGCCAGCAGCCCGAGAGGAGCTAACTATGGCTACACCTTC; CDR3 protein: CASSPRGANYGYTF
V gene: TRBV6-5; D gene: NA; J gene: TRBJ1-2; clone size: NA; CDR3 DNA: TGTGCCAGCAGTTACTCCCAGGACACCCACTATGGCTACACCTTC; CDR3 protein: CASSYSQDTHYGYTF
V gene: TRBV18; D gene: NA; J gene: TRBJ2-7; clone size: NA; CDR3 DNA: TGTGCCAGCTCACCCTACAAGGAAGAGCAGTACTTC; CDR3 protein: CASSPYKEEQYF
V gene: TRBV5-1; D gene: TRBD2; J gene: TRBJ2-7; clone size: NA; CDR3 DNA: TGCGCCAGCAGCTCCGGGACTAGCGGCTACGAGCAGTACTTC; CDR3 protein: CASSSGTSGYEQYF
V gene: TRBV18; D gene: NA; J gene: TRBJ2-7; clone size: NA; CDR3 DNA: TGTGCCAGCTCACCACGGCGGGGAACCTACGAGCAGTACTTC; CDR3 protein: CASSPRRGTYEQYF
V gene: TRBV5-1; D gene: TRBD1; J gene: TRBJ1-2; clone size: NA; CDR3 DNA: TGCGCCAGCAGCTTGGAAGGGGGCATTCGTGGTGGCTACACCTTC; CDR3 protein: CASSLEGGIRGGYTF
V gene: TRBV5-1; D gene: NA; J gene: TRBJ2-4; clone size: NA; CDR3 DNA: TGCGCCAGCAGCCTGACAGGACCCATAAACATTCAGTACTTC; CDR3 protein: CASSLTGPINIQYF
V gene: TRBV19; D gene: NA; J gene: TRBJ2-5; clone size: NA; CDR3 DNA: TGTGCCAGTAGTATAGATCTTCCGGGAGAAGCAGGAGAGACCCAGTACTTC; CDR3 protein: CASSIDLPGEAGETQYF
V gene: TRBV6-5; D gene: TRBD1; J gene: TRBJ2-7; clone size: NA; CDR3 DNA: TGTGCCAGCAGTTACTCGGACAGGGGAACCTACGAGCAGTACTTC; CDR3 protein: CASSYSDRGTYEQYF
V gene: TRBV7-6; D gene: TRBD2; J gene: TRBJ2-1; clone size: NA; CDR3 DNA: TGTGCCAGCAGCCCCGGGACTAGCGTGAATGAGCAGTTCTTC; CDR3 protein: CASSPGTSVNEQFF
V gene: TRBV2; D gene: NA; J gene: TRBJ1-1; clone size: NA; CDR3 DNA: TGTGCCAGCAGTGAGCGGGCCTTGAACACTGAAGCTTTCTTT; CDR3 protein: CASSERALNTEAFF
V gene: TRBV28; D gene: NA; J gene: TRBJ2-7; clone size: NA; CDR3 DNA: TGTGCCAGCAGTTCCCCCAGGGCACCAGGAGGACTCTACGAGCAGTACTTC; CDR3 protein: CASSSPRAPGGLYEQYF